This T cell receptor (beta chain) was profiled in a study of neurological immune-mediated disorders. The V gene end was trimmed by 0 bases and the J gene end by 7 bases; junction bases not matched to a gene: 7. Per the germline V gene, CDR1 is DFQATT and CDR2 is SNEGSKA (reference sequence). This CDR3 comprises 17 residues. Study results and caveats: Across subjects, no CDR3 amino acid sequence appeared in expanded clones of more than one subject, a finding that suggested private repertoires in all groups.

This clonotype was seen ten or more times. Its antigen is unidentified. TCRdb re-derived calls from the 5' RACE reads in MiXCR, one entry per CDR3 protein. The profile shows more than 40,000 distinct CDR3 sequences, around 2% of them singletons. Unsorted libraries used 2 million PBMCs kept at -80 degrees C. This receptor was identified in a middle-aged woman with multiple sclerosis. This chain links TRBV20-1 with TRBJ1-6; 12 bases match TRBD1. The sample taken for sequencing was PBMCs. The CDR3 is CSARDPGTGGTNSPLHF. The CDR3, as DNA: TGCAGTGCTAGAGATCCCGGGACAGGGGGCACGAATTCACCCCTCCACTTT.